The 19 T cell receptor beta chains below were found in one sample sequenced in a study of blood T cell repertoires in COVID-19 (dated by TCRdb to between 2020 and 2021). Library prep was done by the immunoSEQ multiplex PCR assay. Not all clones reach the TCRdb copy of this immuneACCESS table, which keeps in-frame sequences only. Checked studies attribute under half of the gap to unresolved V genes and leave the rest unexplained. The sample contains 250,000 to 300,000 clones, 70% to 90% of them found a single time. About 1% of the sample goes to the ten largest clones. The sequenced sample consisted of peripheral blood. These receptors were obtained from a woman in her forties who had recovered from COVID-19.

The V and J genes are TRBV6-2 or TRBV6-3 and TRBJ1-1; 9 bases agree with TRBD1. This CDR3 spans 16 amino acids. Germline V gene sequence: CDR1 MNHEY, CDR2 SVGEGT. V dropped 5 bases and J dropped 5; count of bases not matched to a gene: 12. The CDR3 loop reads CASSTGPWTGVTEAFF. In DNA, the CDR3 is TGTGCCAGCAGTACGGGCCCTTGGACAGGGGTTACTGAAGCTTTCTTT.

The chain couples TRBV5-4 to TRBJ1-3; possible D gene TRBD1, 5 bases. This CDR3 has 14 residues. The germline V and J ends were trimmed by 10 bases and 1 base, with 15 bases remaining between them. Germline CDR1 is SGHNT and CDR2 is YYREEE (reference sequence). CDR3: CALSGGRSGNTIYF. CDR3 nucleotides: TGTGCCCTATCCGGGGGGAGGTCTGGAAACACCATATATTTT.

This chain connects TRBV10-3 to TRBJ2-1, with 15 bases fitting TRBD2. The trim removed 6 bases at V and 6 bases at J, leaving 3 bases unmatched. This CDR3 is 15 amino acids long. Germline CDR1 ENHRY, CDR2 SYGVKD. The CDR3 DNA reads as TGTGCCATCAGGGCGGGACTAGCGGGGGGCAATGAGCAGTTCTTC. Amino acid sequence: CAIRAGLAGGNEQFF.

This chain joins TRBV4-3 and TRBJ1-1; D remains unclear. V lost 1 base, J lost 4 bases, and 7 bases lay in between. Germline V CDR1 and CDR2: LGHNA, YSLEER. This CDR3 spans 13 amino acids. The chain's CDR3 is CASSQGRATEAFF. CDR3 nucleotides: TGCGCCAGCAGCCAAGGGAGGGCCACTGAAGCTTTCTTT.

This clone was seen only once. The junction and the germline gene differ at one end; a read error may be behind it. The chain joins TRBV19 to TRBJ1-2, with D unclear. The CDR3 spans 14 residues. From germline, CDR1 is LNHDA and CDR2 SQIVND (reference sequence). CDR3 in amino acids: CASSIPNRMSDGAF. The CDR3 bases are TGTGCCAGTAGTATACCCAACCGGATGTCCGACGGGGCCTTC.

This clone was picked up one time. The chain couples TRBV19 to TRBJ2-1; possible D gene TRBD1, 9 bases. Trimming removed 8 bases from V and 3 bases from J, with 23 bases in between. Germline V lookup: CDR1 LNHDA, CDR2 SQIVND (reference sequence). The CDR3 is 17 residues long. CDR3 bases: TGTGCCAGTCGGGGCCGGGGGGGGACAGGGAACTACAATGAGCAGTTCTTC. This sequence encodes CASRGRGGTGNYNEQFF.

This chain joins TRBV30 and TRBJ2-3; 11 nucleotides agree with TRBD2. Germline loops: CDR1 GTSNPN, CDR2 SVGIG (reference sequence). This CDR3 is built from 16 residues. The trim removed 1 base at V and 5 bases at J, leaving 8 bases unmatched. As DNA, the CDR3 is TGTGCCTGGAGTGGGGGGACTAGCGGAGGAGGAGATACGCAGTATTTT. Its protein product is CAWSGGTSGGGDTQYF.

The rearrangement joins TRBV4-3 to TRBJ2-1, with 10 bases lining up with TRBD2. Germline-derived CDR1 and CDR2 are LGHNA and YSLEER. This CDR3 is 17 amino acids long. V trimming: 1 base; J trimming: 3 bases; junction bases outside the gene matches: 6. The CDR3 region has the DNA TGCGCCAGCAGCCAAGGGACAGGGACTAGCGACTACAATGAGCAGTTCTTC. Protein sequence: CASSQGTGTSDYNEQFF.

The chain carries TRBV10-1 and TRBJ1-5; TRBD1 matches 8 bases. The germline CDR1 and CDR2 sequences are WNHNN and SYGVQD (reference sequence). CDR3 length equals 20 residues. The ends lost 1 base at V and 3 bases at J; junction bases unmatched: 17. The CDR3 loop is CASSEFEGTGDRENNQPQHF. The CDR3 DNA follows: TGCGCCAGCAGTGAGTTCGAAGGGACAGGAGACAGAGAAAACAATCAGCCCCAGCATTTT.

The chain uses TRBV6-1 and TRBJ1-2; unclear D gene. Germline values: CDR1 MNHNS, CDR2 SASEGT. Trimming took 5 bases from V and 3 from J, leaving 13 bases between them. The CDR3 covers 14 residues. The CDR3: CASSWTPGDYGYTF. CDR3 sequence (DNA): TGTGCCAGCAGTTGGACCCCCGGGGACTATGGCTACACCTTC.

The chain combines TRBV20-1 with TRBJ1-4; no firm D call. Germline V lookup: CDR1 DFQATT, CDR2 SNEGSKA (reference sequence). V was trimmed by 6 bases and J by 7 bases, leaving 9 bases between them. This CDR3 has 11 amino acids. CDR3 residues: CSAKTREKLFF. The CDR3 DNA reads TGCAGTGCCAAAACACGTGAAAAACTGTTTTTT.

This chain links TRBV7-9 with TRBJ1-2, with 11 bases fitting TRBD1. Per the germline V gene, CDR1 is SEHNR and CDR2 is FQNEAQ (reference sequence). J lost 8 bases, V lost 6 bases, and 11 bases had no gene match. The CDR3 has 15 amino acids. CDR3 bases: TGTGCCAGCAGATTTATGGGGACAGGGGGGTCCGGCTACACCTTC. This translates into CASRFMGTGGSGYTF.

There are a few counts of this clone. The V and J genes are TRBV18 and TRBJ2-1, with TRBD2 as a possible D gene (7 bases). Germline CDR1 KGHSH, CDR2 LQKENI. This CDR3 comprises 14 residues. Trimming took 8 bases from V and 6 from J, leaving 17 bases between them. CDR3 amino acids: CASGGASGGNEQFF. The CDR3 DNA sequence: TGTGCCAGCGGGGGGGCTAGCGGTGGCAATGAGCAGTTCTTC.

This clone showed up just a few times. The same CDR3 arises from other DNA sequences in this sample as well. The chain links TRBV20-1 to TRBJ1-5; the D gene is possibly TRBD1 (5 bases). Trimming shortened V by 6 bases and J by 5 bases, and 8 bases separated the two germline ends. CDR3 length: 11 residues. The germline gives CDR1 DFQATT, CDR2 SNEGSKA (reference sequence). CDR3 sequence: CSAAGDQPQHF. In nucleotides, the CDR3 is TGCAGTGCGGCGGGGGATCAGCCCCAGCATTTT.

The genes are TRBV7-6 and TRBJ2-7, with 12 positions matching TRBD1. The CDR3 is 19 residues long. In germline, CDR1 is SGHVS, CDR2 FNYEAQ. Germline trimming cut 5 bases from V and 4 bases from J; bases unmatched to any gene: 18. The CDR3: CASSPVGPGQGALDYEQYF. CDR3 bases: TGTGCCAGCAGCCCCGTTGGTCCGGGACAGGGGGCCTTGGATTACGAGCAGTACTTC.

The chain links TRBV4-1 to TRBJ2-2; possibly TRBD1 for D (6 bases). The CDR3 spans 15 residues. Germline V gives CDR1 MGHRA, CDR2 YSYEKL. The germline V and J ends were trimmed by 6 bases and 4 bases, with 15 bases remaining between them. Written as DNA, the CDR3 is TGCGCCAGCAGGGCGGGCAGGGGATTCACCGGGGAGCTGTTTTTT. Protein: CASRAGRGFTGELFF.

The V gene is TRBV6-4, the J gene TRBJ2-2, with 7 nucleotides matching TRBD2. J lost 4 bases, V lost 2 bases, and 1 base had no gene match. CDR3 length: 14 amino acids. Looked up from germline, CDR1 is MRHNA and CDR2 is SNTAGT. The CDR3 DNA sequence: TGTGCCAGCAGTGACGGGAGGGCCACCGGGGAGCTGTTTTTT. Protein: CASSDGRATGELFF.

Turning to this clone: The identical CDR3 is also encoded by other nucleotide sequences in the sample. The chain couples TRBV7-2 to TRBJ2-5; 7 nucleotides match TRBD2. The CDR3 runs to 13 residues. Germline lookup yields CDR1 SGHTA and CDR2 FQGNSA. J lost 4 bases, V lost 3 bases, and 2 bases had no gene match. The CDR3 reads CASSLGGRETQYF. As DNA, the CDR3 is TGTGCCAGCAGCTTGGGGGGGAGAGAGACCCAGTACTTC. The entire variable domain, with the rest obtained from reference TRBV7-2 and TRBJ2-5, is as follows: GAGVSQSPSNKVTEKGKDVELRCDPISGHTALYWYRQSLGQGLEFLIYFQGNSAPDKSGLPSDRFSAERTGGSVSTLTIQRTQQEDSAVYLCASSLGGRETQYFGPGTRLLVL.

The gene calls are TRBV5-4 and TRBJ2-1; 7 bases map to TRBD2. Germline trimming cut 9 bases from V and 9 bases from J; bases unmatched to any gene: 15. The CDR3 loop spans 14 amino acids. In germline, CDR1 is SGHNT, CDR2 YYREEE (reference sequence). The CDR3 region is CATTHGAGSGEQFF. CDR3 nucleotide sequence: TGTGCCACCACCCACGGAGCGGGATCCGGTGAGCAGTTCTTC.